The next 21 T cell receptor beta chains were all read from a single sample in a study of shared clonotypes between healthy human individuals. Profiling relied on immunoSEQ multiplex PCR, and the TCRdb table lists in-frame clones only, not all of them. The table shows about 600,000 clones, with roughly 97% occurring only once. Source material: naive CD4+ T cells sorted from blood. Subset specified: CD45RA+ positively selected. The receptors shown here come from a woman aged 25 to 45 in good health.

J is TRBJ1-2 and V is TRBV6-5, with D perhaps TRBD1 (5 bases). The germline gives CDR1 MNHEY, CDR2 SVGAGI. The CDR3 contains 16 residues. V was cut by 2 bases and J by 3 bases, with 16 bases left in between. The CDR3 sequence: CASSYDTGSDYYGYTF. The CDR3 DNA is TGTGCCAGCAGTTACGACACAGGCTCTGACTACTATGGCTACACCTTC.

The J gene is TRBJ2-7, the V gene TRBV2; 7 nucleotides match TRBD1. The CDR3 covers 14 residues. The germline gives CDR1 SNHLY, CDR2 FYNNEI. Trimming cost V 8 bases and J 3 bases; bases outside gene matches: 10. CDR3 nucleotides: TGTGCCAGCGGGAGACAGGGATTAAACTACGAGCAGTACTTC. Translated, it gives CASGRQGLNYEQYF.

CDR3 bases: TGTGCCAGCAGCGTAGAGTACTCAGGATACAATGAGCAGTTCTTC. Translation: CASSVEYSGYNEQFF. The V and J genes are TRBV9 and TRBJ2-1, with D unclear. The V gene's germline CDR1 is SGDLS and CDR2 YYNGEE. The CDR3 consists of 15 residues. The V end was cut by 0 bases, the J end by 4 bases, with 11 bases between. Filled out from reference TRBV9 and TRBJ2-1, the complete variable domain reads DSGVTQTPKHLITATGQRVTLRCSPRSGDLSVYWYQQSLDQGLQFLIQYYNGEERAKGNILERFSAQQFPDLHSELNLSSLELGDSALYFCASSVEYSGYNEQFFGPGTRLTVL.

The gene calls are TRBV5-6 and TRBJ2-5, with a possible D match to TRBD1 (5 bases). The J call may not be correct, given that the DNA end is closer to TRBJ2-7. Looked up from germline, CDR1 is SGHDT and CDR2 is YYEEEE. This CDR3 has 14 amino acids. CDR3 bases: TGTGCCAGCAGCTTGGTCCGACAGCCACACGAGCAGTACTTC. This translates into CASSLVRQPHEQYF.

V usage is TRBV5-1 and J usage is TRBJ2-3, with TRBD1 matching 9 bases. Germline CDR1 reads SGHRS; CDR2 reads YFSETQ. The CDR3 is 14 amino acids. Unmatched junction bases numbered 6, after V lost 4 bases and J lost 6 bases. The CDR3 DNA is TGCGCCAGCAGCCAGGGGACAGGGTTTGATACGCAGTATTTT. The encoded protein is CASSQGTGFDTQYF. The complete variable domain, with remaining parts taken from reference TRBV5-1 and TRBJ2-3, reads KAGVTQTPRYLIKTRGQQVTLSCSPISGHRSVSWYQQTPGQGLQFLFEYFSETQRNKGNFPGRFSGRQFSNSRSEMNVSTLELGDSALYLCASSQGTGFDTQYFGPGTRLTVL.

Here the CDR3 reads CASSLEGFPYEQYF. The CDR3 region has the DNA TGTGCCAGCAGCTTGGAGGGATTCCCCTACGAGCAGTACTTC. The chain uses TRBV5-5 and TRBJ2-7; D ambiguous. There are 14 residues in the CDR3. Looked up from germline, CDR1 is SGHKS and CDR2 is YYEKEE (reference sequence). V was shortened by 0 bases and J by 2 bases, with 9 bases between the two germline ends.

In its sample, this clone was seen a few times. V is TRBV20-1 and J is TRBJ1-5, with a possible D match to TRBD1 (6 bases). Trimming shortened V by 3 bases and J by 9 bases, and 9 bases separated the two germline ends. The CDR3 runs 11 residues. Per the germline V gene, CDR1 is DFQATT and CDR2 is SNEGSKA (reference sequence). CDR3 coding DNA: TGCAGTGCTAGTCAGGGGCGGCCCCAGCATTTT. Protein product: CSASQGRPQHF.

The chain has TRBV6-6 and TRBJ1-4, with D possibly TRBD1 on 6 matching bases. Per the germline V gene, CDR1 is MNHNY and CDR2 is SVGAGI (reference sequence). V was clipped by 6 bases and J by 0 bases, with 14 bases between them. The length of the CDR3 is 16 residues. The DNA for the CDR3 is TGTGCCAGCAGCAAAGGGGGGGTAACAACTAATGAAAAACTGTTTTTT. Translated: CASSKGGVTTNEKLFF.

The CDR3 sequence: CASRRGRSDTQYF. The CDR3 region has the DNA TGTGCCAGTAGAAGGGGCAGATCAGATACGCAGTATTTT. J is TRBJ2-3 and V is TRBV19; D perhaps matches TRBD1 (5 bases). The germline V and J ends were trimmed by 6 bases and 4 bases, with 11 bases remaining between them. This CDR3 has 13 residues. Germline V gives CDR1 LNHDA, CDR2 SQIVND (reference sequence). Combining the CDR3 with reference TRBV19 and TRBJ2-3 gives the whole variable domain DGGITQSPKYLFRKEGQNVTLSCEQNLNHDAMYWYRQDPGQGLRLIYYSQIVNDFQKGDIAEGYSVSREKKESFPLTVTSAQKNPTAFYLCASRRGRSDTQYFGPGTRLTVL.

The chain links TRBV28 to TRBJ1-4, with D perhaps TRBD1 (5 bases). With 9 bases removed from V and 7 bases from J, the gap between germline ends came to 15 bases. Germline V gene data show CDR1 as MDHEN and CDR2 as SYDVKM. This CDR3 is built from 13 residues. CDR3: CASRAGVGEKLFF. In DNA, the CDR3 is TGTGCCAGTCGGGCGGGGGTTGGTGAAAAACTGTTTTTT. The whole variable domain, remainder taken from reference TRBV28 and TRBJ1-4, is DVKVTQSSRYLVKRTGEKVFLECVQDMDHENMFWYRQDPGLGLRLIYFSYDVKMKEKGDIPEGYSVSREKKERFSLILESASTNQTSMYLCASRAGVGEKLFFGSGTQLSVL.

This sequence joins TRBV9 and TRBJ2-1; TRBD2 agrees at 11 bases. Per the germline V gene, CDR1 is SGDLS and CDR2 is YYNGEE. Trimming at V came to 3 bases and at J to 4 bases, leaving 3 bases not matched to a gene. This CDR3 has 15 residues. The CDR3 loop reads CASSAGTSGYNEQFF. CDR3 sequence (DNA): TGTGCCAGCAGCGCCGGGACTAGCGGTTACAATGAGCAGTTCTTC.

The V gene is TRBV7-2, the J gene TRBJ1-2; the D gene is possibly TRBD1 (5 bases). The CDR3 totals 14 residues. V was trimmed by 0 bases and J by 4 bases, leaving 9 bases between them. Germline values: CDR1 SGHTA, CDR2 FQGNSA. CDR3 region: CASSLARDLYGYTF. The DNA of the CDR3 is TGTGCCAGCAGCTTAGCCAGGGACCTCTATGGCTACACCTTC.

V and J are TRBV28 and TRBJ2-1; TRBD2 agrees at 8 bases. This CDR3 region has 14 residues. The J segment lost 8 bases and the V segment lost 5 bases, leaving 8 bases of the junction unmatched. CDR1 MDHEN and CDR2 SYDVKM come from the germline V gene. The CDR3 is CASSPSGRVDEQFF. The CDR3 DNA follows: TGTGCCAGCAGTCCTTCCGGGAGGGTCGATGAGCAGTTCTTC. Together with reference TRBV28 and TRBJ2-1, the CDR3 gives the full variable domain: DVKVTQSSRYLVKRTGEKVFLECVQDMDHENMFWYRQDPGLGLRLIYFSYDVKMKEKGDIPEGYSVSREKKERFSLILESASTNQTSMYLCASSPSGRVDEQFFGPGTRLTVL.

The J gene is TRBJ1-4, the V gene TRBV28, with a possible D match to TRBD1 (5 bases). The CDR3 sequence is 16 residues long. Germline values: CDR1 MDHEN, CDR2 SYDVKM. V was clipped by 5 bases and J by 0 bases, with 13 bases between them. The CDR3 spells CASSGARPSTNEKLFF. CDR3 DNA: TGTGCCAGCAGTGGGGCCAGACCCTCAACTAATGAAAAACTGTTTTTT.

The chain uses TRBV21-1 and TRBJ2-3; the D segment call TRBD1 is taken from the table without a DNA check. TRBV21-1 is annotated as a pseudogene. CDR3 size: 16 residues. In DNA form, the CDR3 reads TGTGCCAGCAGCAACCGGGACAGGGTCAGCACAGATACGCAGTATTTT. Translation gives CASSNRDRVSTDTQYF.

The genes are TRBV27 and TRBJ1-2; TRBD1 aligns across 12 bases. Germline trimming cut 5 bases from V and 4 bases from J; bases unmatched to any gene: 5. The germline V gene has CDR1 MNHEY and CDR2 SMNVEV (reference sequence). This CDR3 is 15 amino acids long. The CDR3 sequence is CASSPGQGAIYGYTF. DNA for the CDR3: TGTGCCAGCAGTCCGGGACAGGGGGCAATCTATGGCTACACCTTC.

The chain combines TRBV19 with TRBJ2-6; TRBD2 might be the D (5 bases). Germline V CDR1 and CDR2: LNHDA, SQIVND (reference sequence). The CDR3 has 18 residues. With 5 bases removed from V and 0 bases from J, the gap between germline ends came to 17 bases. CDR3 sequence: CASSRNQVGSSGANVLTF. In DNA, the CDR3 is TGTGCCAGTAGTCGTAATCAGGTTGGGAGCTCTGGGGCCAACGTCCTGACTTTC.

The V gene is TRBV20-1, the J gene TRBJ2-7; D gene uncertain. V lost 3 bases to trimming and J lost 5 bases, with 5 bases between them. The CDR3 length is 10 residues. Germline V gives CDR1 DFQATT, CDR2 SNEGSKA (reference sequence). CDR3: CSASFHEQYF. The CDR3, as DNA: TGCAGTGCTAGCTTTCACGAGCAGTACTTC.

This clone was observed once. The chain is built from TRBV11-2 and TRBJ1-1; no definite D call. The V end was cut by 4 bases, the J end by 4 bases, with 13 bases between. The CDR3 contains 14 residues. The germline gives CDR1 SGHAT, CDR2 FQNNGV. The CDR3 DNA follows: TGTGCCAGCAGCTCGATTCGGGGTGGCACTGAAGCTTTCTTT. It is translated as CASSSIRGGTEAFF.

The chain uses TRBV28 and TRBJ2-1, with D possibly TRBD2 on 6 matching bases. CDR1 MDHEN and CDR2 SYDVKM come from the germline V gene. This CDR3 comprises 15 residues. Trimming took off 3 bases at V and 8 bases at J, with 17 bases between the two ends. CDR3 loop: CASSFHSGRVHEQFF. For the CDR3, the DNA is TGTGCCAGCAGTTTCCATAGCGGTCGGGTGCATGAGCAGTTCTTC.

This chain uses TRBV29-1 with TRBJ2-1; 12 bases align to TRBD2. Germline-derived CDR1 and CDR2 are SQVTM and ANQGSEA. CDR3 size: 15 residues. Trimming took 2 bases from V and 5 from J; bases not matched to a gene: 4. The CDR3 here is CSVEKRLAGDNEQFF. For the CDR3, the DNA is TGCAGCGTTGAAAAAAGACTAGCGGGAGACAATGAGCAGTTCTTC.